Listed below are T cell receptor beta chains from one sample, sequenced in a study of shared clonotypes between healthy human individuals. Profiling relied on immunoSEQ multiplex PCR, and the TCRdb table lists in-frame clones only, not all of them. Seen here are about 480,000 clones, about 79% observed once, and the top ten hold roughly an eighth. Input material: PBMCs. Receptor source: a woman between 40 and 55 years old in good health. Some clones in this sample may be carry-over from other donors' samples. Each CDR3 is given with its conserved first and last residue. Each record gives: V gene, J gene, clone size, D gene, CDR3 protein, CDR3 DNA. D genes are given only for firm matches. Only some rows state a clone size, as once, few, many or a class for expanded clones.

V gene: TRBV14; J gene: TRBJ1-1; clone size: many; D gene: .; CDR3 protein: CASSLWTARRAFF; CDR3 DNA: TGTGCCAGCAGCCTCTGGACAGCTCGGCGAGCTTTCTTT
V gene: TRBV10-3; J gene: TRBJ2-3; clone size: .; D gene: TRBD2; CDR3 protein: CAISESWLAGVRQTDTQYF; CDR3 DNA: TGTGCCATCAGTGAGTCGTGGCTAGCGGGAGTACGTCAGACAGATACGCAGTATTTT
V gene: TRBV5-1; J gene: TRBJ2-7; clone size: .; D gene: TRBD2; CDR3 protein: CASSLGEGYEQYF; CDR3 DNA: TGCGCCAGCAGCTTGGGGGAGGGATACGAGCAGTACTTC
V gene: TRBV4-1; J gene: TRBJ1-4; clone size: .; D gene: .; CDR3 protein: CASSREGGRELFF; CDR3 DNA: TGCGCCAGCAGCCGTGAAGGGGGGAGGGAACTGTTTTTT
V gene: TRBV27; J gene: TRBJ2-5; clone size: .; D gene: TRBD2; CDR3 protein: CASSLQREGPPLYF; CDR3 DNA: TGTGCCAGCAGTTTACAGCGGGAGGGCCCGCCCCTGTACTTC
V gene: TRBV6-1; J gene: TRBJ2-4; clone size: .; D gene: TRBD1; CDR3 protein: CASSDTGEAKNIQYF; CDR3 DNA: TGTGCCAGCAGTGATACAGGGGAGGCCAAAAACATTCAGTACTTC
V gene: TRBV10-3; J gene: TRBJ1-1; clone size: once; D gene: .; CDR3 protein: CAISERMNTEAFF; CDR3 DNA: TGTGCCATCAGTGAGCGGATGAACACTGAAGCTTTCTTT
V gene: TRBV2; J gene: TRBJ2-7; clone size: .; D gene: TRBD2; CDR3 protein: CASRRGGRAGDEQYF; CDR3 DNA: TGTGCCAGCAGGAGGGGGGGAAGAGCGGGAGACGAGCAGTACTTC
V gene: TRBV28; J gene: TRBJ1-4; clone size: .; D gene: .; CDR3 protein: CASKGGLGEKLFF; CDR3 DNA: TGTGCCAGCAAAGGGGGGCTGGGGGAAAAACTGTTTTTT
V gene: TRBV28; J gene: TRBJ1-1; clone size: .; D gene: TRBD1; CDR3 protein: CASSFGTGGRTEAFF; CDR3 DNA: TGTGCCAGCAGTTTCGGGACAGGGGGCCGGACTGAAGCTTTCTTT
V gene: TRBV7-2; J gene: TRBJ2-1; clone size: .; D gene: TRBD2; CDR3 protein: CASSPRTSGSVVEQFF; CDR3 DNA: TGTGCCAGCAGCCCCAGGACTAGCGGGAGTGTGGTTGAGCAGTTCTTC
V gene: TRBV5-4; J gene: TRBJ2-1; clone size: once; D gene: .; CDR3 protein: CASSLKGLGSSYNEQFF; CDR3 DNA: TGTGCCAGCAGCTTGAAAGGGTTGGGGTCCTCCTACAATGAGCAGTTCTTC
V gene: TRBV10-3; J gene: TRBJ1-5; clone size: .; D gene: TRBD1; CDR3 protein: CAISESMGTGNQPQHF; CDR3 DNA: TGTGCCATCAGTGAGTCGATGGGGACAGGGAATCAGCCCCAGCATTTT
V gene: TRBV10-3; J gene: TRBJ2-1; clone size: .; D gene: TRBD2; CDR3 protein: CAIRPGTSGAGDNEQFF; CDR3 DNA: TGTGCCATCAGACCCGGGACTAGCGGAGCGGGCGACAATGAGCAGTTCTTC
V gene: TRBV19; J gene: TRBJ2-7; clone size: once; D gene: .; CDR3 protein: CASSIGRVHEQYF; CDR3 DNA: TGTGCCAGTAGTATTGGCAGGGTCCACGAGCAGTACTTC
V gene: TRBV27; J gene: TRBJ1-2; clone size: many; D gene: TRBD1; CDR3 protein: CAPPGDRTYGYTF; CDR3 DNA: TGTGCCCCGCCAGGGGACAGAACCTATGGCTACACCTTC
V gene: TRBV4-1; J gene: TRBJ2-3; clone size: few; D gene: TRBD2; CDR3 protein: CASSQGTSGRSDTQYF; CDR3 DNA: TGCGCCAGCAGCCAAGGGACTAGCGGGAGGTCCGATACGCAGTATTTT
V gene: TRBV28; J gene: TRBJ1-1; clone size: few; D gene: .; CDR3 protein: CANQVYAFF; CDR3 DNA: TGTGCCAACCAGGTGTACGCTTTCTTT
V gene: TRBV7-8; J gene: TRBJ1-1; clone size: .; D gene: TRBD1; CDR3 protein: CASSLAQGAYTEAFF; CDR3 DNA: TGTGCCAGCAGCTTAGCTCAGGGGGCTTACACTGAAGCTTTCTTT
V gene: TRBV7-9; J gene: TRBJ2-3; clone size: .; D gene: .; CDR3 protein: CASSLVPYSSTDTQYF; CDR3 DNA: TGTGCCAGCAGCTTAGTCCCGTATTCTAGCACAGATACGCAGTATTTT
V gene: TRBV4-2; J gene: TRBJ2-1; clone size: few; D gene: .; CDR3 protein: CASSQEGLGRDEQFF; CDR3 DNA: TGTGCCAGCAGCCAAGAAGGACTCGGTCGGGACGAGCAGTTCTTC
V gene: TRBV28; J gene: TRBJ2-2; clone size: .; D gene: .; CDR3 protein: CASSLLRETGELFF; CDR3 DNA: TGTGCCAGCAGTTTATTAAGGGAAACCGGGGAGCTGTTTTTT
V gene: TRBV9; J gene: TRBJ1-1; clone size: few; D gene: TRBD1; CDR3 protein: CASSTGTGFTEAFF; CDR3 DNA: TGTGCCAGCAGCACCGGGACAGGGTTCACTGAAGCTTTCTTT
V gene: TRBV28; J gene: TRBJ1-2; clone size: once; D gene: .; CDR3 protein: CASSTQGRGYYGYTF; CDR3 DNA: TGTGCCAGCAGTACTCAAGGGAGGGGTTATTATGGCTACACCTTC
V gene: TRBV9; J gene: TRBJ2-3; clone size: .; D gene: .; CDR3 protein: CASSVIPGSTDTQYF; CDR3 DNA: TGTGCCAGCAGCGTAATACCGGGGAGCACAGATACGCAGTATTTT
V gene: TRBV7-3; J gene: TRBJ2-7; clone size: .; D gene: TRBD2; CDR3 protein: CASSPIAGEIYEQYF; CDR3 DNA: TGTGCCAGCAGCCCAATAGCGGGGGAGATCTACGAGCAGTACTTC
V gene: TRBV7-9; J gene: TRBJ2-1; clone size: .; D gene: .; CDR3 protein: CASSSQGPYNEQFF; CDR3 DNA: TGTGCCAGCAGCTCCCAGGGACCTTACAATGAGCAGTTCTTC
V gene: TRBV7-9; J gene: TRBJ2-6; clone size: .; D gene: .; CDR3 protein: CASSSLGFTGANVLTF; CDR3 DNA: TGTGCCAGCAGCTCGCTGGGGTTCACTGGGGCCAACGTCCTGACTTTC
V gene: TRBV5-5; J gene: TRBJ2-7; clone size: .; D gene: TRBD1; CDR3 protein: CASSLGDSPLREQYF; CDR3 DNA: TGTGCCAGCAGCTTGGGGGACAGCCCCCTTAGGGAGCAGTACTTC
V gene: TRBV20-1; J gene: TRBJ1-4; clone size: .; D gene: .; CDR3 protein: CSALNEKLFF; CDR3 DNA: TGCAGTGCCTTAAATGAAAAACTGTTTTTT
V gene: TRBV28; J gene: TRBJ2-7; clone size: .; D gene: .; CDR3 protein: CASSVLLGEQYF; CDR3 DNA: TGTGCCAGCAGTGTCCTCCTCGGGGAGCAGTACTTC
V gene: TRBV2; J gene: TRBJ1-2; clone size: .; D gene: .; CDR3 protein: CASSVLQEEGYTF; CDR3 DNA: TGTGCCAGCAGTGTTCTTCAGGAGGAGGGCTACACCTTC
V gene: TRBV19; J gene: TRBJ2-1; clone size: many; D gene: .; CDR3 protein: CASSIRSNEQFF; CDR3 DNA: TGTGCCAGTAGTATTAGGAGCAATGAGCAGTTCTTC
V gene: TRBV11-2; J gene: TRBJ1-1; clone size: .; D gene: TRBD1; CDR3 protein: CASSSDPGQATEAFF; CDR3 DNA: TGTGCCAGCAGCTCCGATCCGGGACAGGCCACTGAAGCTTTCTTT
V gene: TRBV4-3; J gene: TRBJ1-2; clone size: .; D gene: .; CDR3 protein: CASSQDWKQGLGYTF; CDR3 DNA: TGCGCCAGCAGCCAAGATTGGAAACAGGGTTTGGGCTACACCTTC
V gene: TRBV27; J gene: TRBJ2-7; clone size: .; D gene: .; CDR3 protein: CASSLMAGALKQYF; CDR3 DNA: TGTGCCAGCAGTTTGATGGCGGGCGCCCTCAAGCAGTACTTC
V gene: TRBV7-2; J gene: TRBJ2-7; clone size: .; D gene: TRBD2; CDR3 protein: CASSLRLAGVIEQYF; CDR3 DNA: TGTGCCAGCAGCTTAAGACTAGCGGGAGTTATCGAGCAGTACTTC
V gene: TRBV5-1; J gene: TRBJ2-3; clone size: .; D gene: TRBD2; CDR3 protein: CASSEREIPDTQYF; CDR3 DNA: TGCGCCAGCAGCGAGCGGGAGATCCCAGATACGCAGTATTTT
V gene: TRBV18; J gene: TRBJ2-6; clone size: .; D gene: TRBD1; CDR3 protein: CASSPPWTGTNVLTF; CDR3 DNA: TGTGCCAGCTCACCACCGTGGACAGGGACCAACGTCCTGACTTTC
V gene: TRBV7-3; J gene: TRBJ2-7; clone size: .; D gene: TRBD2; CDR3 protein: CASSLSSGSSHEQYF; CDR3 DNA: TGTGCCAGCAGCTTATCTAGCGGGAGTTCCCACGAGCAGTACTTC
V gene: TRBV5-1; J gene: TRBJ2-3; clone size: .; D gene: TRBD2; CDR3 protein: CASSLERGGDTQYF; CDR3 DNA: TGCGCCAGCAGCTTGGAGCGGGGTGGAGATACGCAGTATTTT
V gene: TRBV6-5; J gene: TRBJ1-5; clone size: .; D gene: TRBD1; CDR3 protein: CASSYSQGSQPQHF; CDR3 DNA: TGTGCCAGCAGTTATTCACAGGGGTCGCAGCCCCAGCATTTT
V gene: TRBV29-1; J gene: TRBJ2-3; clone size: .; D gene: TRBD2; CDR3 protein: CSVRAGTTDTQYF; CDR3 DNA: TGCAGCGTTAGAGCGGGGACCACAGATACGCAGTATTTT
V gene: TRBV13; J gene: TRBJ1-1; clone size: .; D gene: .; CDR3 protein: CASSSTLRETFF; CDR3 DNA: TGTGCCAGCAGCTCGACTTTGAGGGAAACTTTCTTT